This T cell receptor (beta chain) was sequenced for a study of CD8 T cells in Susac syndrome. Random hexamers were used to reverse transcribe roughly 0.45 to 1 ug of RNA. Each CDR3 protein gets one entry after TCRdb re-called the immunoSEQ multiplex PCR reads with MiXCR. Of around 270,000 distinct CDR3 sequences detected, about nine tenths appear once; the ten largest clones hold approximately 0.2%. The germline CDR1 and CDR2 sequences are MNHEY and SVGEGT. The CDR3 has 12 residues. Trimming stripped 5 bases from V and 7 bases from J, with 11 bases between. Material for sequencing was CD8+ T cells from PBMCs. This receptor was obtained from a human donor with multiple sclerosis. The chain uses TRBV6-2 or TRBV6-3 and TRBJ1-1; D is ambiguous. CDR3 sequence: CASSGLVFEAFF. In nucleotides, the CDR3 is TGTGCCAGCAGTGGACTGGTTTTTGAAGCTTTCTTT.